This TCR delta chain is drawn from a study of gamma-delta chains in newborns, infants, children. TCRdb re-called clones from the reads using CATT. This table has roughly 2,200 delta-chain clones, roughly 1.5% appearing once. This clone was counted only a few times. One junction end disagrees with the germline gene, perhaps due to a read error. The length of the CDR3 is 20 residues. CDR1 TSWWSYY and CDR2 QGS come from the germline V gene. The sequencing input was blood. The gene calls are TRDV1 and TRDJ1; TRDD3 matches at 13 bases. The TCR sequence derives from a child who was a newborn, infant or young child, either healthy, febrile or measles-vaccinated (not recorded which). This chain's CDR3 is CALGEPSTITGGYASDKLIF. The CDR3 DNA reads as TGTGCTCTTGGAGAACCTTCTACCATTACTGGGGGATACGCTTCCGATAAACTCATCTTT.